This TCR beta chain stems from a study of beta chain features in type 1 diabetes. Study-wide results and caveats: Moderate yet significant TCRB CDR3 shortening was seen in Type 1 diabetes patients in all four CD4+ subsets.

Points on this clone: The target antigen is unknown.

Expressed TCRB transcripts were sequenced after all isolated RNA was converted to cDNA. Only in-frame clones appear in the TCRdb table, and some are missing; sequencing was by immunoSEQ multiplex PCR. Of fewer than 70,000 clones in the sample, 55% to 75% were seen once. The receptor was derived from a woman in her twenties or thirties with type 1 diabetes. Sequencing was performed on stem cell memory CD4+ T cells from blood.

CDR3 amino acids: CASSQEGTGRTPSYEQYF. The CDR3 DNA is TGCGCCAGCAGCCAAGAAGGGACAGGCCGAACTCCATCCTACGAGCAGTACTTC. This chain uses TRBV4-1 with TRBJ2-7, with TRBD1 identical over 8 bases. This CDR3 is built from 18 residues. V shed 0 bases and J 1 base; nucleotides not matched to a gene: 11. CDR1 is MGHRA, CDR2 YSYEKL, per germline.